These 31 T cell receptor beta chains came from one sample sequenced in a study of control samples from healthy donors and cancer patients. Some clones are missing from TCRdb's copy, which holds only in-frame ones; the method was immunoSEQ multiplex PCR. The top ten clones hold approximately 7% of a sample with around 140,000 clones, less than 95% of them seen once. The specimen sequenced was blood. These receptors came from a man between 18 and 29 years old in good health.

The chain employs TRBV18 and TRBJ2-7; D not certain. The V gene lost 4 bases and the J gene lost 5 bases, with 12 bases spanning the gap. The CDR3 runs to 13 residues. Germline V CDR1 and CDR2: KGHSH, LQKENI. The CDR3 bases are TGTGCCAGCTCACTTTCCAGAAGAAACGAGCAGTACTTC. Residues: CASSLSRRNEQYF.

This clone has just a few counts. The CDR3 bases are TGTGCCAGCAGTTTCCCATTAGAGGAGCAGTTCTTC. It specifies CASSFPLEEQFF. The V and J genes are TRBV7-9 and TRBJ2-1; D not resolved. The CDR3 runs 12 residues. V dropped 6 bases and J dropped 10 bases, with 13 bases sitting between them. Germline V gene data show CDR1 as SEHNR and CDR2 as FQNEAQ (reference sequence). Variable domain in full (rest from reference TRBV7-9 and TRBJ2-1): DTGVSQNPRHKITKRGQNVTFRCDPISEHNRLYWYRQTLGQGPEFLTYFQNEAQLEKSRLLSDRFSAERPKGSFSTLEIQRTEQGDSAMYLCASSFPLEEQFFGPGTRLTVL.

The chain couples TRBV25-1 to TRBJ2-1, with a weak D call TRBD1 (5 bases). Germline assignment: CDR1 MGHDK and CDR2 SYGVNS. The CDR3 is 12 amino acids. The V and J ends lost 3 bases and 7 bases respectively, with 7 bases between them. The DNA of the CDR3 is TGTGCCAGCAGTGACAGGGTTAATGAGCAGTTCTTC. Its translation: CASSDRVNEQFF.

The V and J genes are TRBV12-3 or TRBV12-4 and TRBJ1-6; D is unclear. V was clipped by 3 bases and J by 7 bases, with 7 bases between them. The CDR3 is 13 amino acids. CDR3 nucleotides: TGTGCCAGCAGTTTGAACAGCAATTCACCCCTCCACTTT. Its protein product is CASSLNSNSPLHF.

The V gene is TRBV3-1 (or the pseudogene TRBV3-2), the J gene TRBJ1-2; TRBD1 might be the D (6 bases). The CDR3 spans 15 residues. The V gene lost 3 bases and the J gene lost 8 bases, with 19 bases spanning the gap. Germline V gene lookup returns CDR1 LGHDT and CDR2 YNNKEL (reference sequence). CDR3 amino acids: CASSQARQDGGGYTF. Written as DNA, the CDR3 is TGTGCCAGCAGCCAGGCCAGACAGGACGGAGGCGGCTACACCTTC.

Written as DNA, the CDR3 is TGTGCCAGCAGCAAGGAAAGCAGGGCTGGGGCCAACGTCCTGACTTTC. It is translated as CASSKESRAGANVLTF. The chain employs TRBV21-1 and TRBJ2-6; whether TRBD1, the table's D call, matches the DNA was not checked. TRBV21-1 is marked as a pseudogene. The CDR3 contains 16 residues.

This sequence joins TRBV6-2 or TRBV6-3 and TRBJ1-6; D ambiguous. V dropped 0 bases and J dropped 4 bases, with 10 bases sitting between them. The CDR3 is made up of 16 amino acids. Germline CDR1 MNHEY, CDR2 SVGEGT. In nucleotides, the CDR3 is TGTGCCAGCAGTTACTCGCGCGGGGAATATAATTCACCCCTCCACTTT. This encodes CASSYSRGEYNSPLHF.

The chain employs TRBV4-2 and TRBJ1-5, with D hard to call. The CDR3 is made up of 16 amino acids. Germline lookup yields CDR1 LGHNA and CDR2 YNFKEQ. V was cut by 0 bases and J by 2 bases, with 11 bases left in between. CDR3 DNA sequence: TGTGCCAGCAGCCAAGACCCCCAGGAGGGCAATCAGCCCCAGCATTTT. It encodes CASSQDPQEGNQPQHF.

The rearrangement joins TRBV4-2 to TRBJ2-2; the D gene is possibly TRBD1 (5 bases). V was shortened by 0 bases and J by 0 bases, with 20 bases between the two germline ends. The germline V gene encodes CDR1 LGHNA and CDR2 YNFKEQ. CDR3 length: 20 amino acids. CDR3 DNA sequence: TGTGCCAGCAGCCAAGAAGGAACATTTCTCAGGGATACGAACACCGGGGAGCTGTTTTTT. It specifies CASSQEGTFLRDTNTGELFF.

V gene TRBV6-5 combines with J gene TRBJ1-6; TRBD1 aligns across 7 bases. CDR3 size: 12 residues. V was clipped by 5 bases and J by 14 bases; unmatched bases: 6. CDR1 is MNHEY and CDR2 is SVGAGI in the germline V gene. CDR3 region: CASSRTGEALHF. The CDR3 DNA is TGTGCCAGCAGTCGTACAGGGGAGGCCCTCCACTTT.

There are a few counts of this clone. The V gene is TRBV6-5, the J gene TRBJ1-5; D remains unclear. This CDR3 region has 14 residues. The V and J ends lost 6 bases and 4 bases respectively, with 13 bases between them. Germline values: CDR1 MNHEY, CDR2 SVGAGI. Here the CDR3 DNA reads TGTGCCAGCAGCAGAGACGGGCGGAATCAGCCCCAGCATTTT. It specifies CASSRDGRNQPQHF.

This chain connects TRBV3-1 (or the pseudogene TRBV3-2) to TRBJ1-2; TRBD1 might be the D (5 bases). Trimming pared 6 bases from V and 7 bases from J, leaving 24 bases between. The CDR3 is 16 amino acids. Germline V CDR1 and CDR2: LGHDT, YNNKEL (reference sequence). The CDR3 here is CASRQTGTGIGGGYTF. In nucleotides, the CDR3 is TGTGCCAGCAGACAAACCGGGACCGGGATTGGGGGTGGCTACACCTTC.

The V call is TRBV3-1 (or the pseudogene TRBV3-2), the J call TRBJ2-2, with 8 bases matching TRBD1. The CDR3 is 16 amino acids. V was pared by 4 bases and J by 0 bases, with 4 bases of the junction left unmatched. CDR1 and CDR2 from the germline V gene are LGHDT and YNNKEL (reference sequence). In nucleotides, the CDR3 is TGTGCCAGCAGCCTCCTACAGGGGGCGAACACCGGGGAGCTGTTTTTT. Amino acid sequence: CASSLLQGANTGELFF.

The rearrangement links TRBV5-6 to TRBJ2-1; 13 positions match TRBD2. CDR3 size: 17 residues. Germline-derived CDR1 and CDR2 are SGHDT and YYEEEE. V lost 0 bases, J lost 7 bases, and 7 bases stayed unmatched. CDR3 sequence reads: CASSLARTSGGRNEQFF. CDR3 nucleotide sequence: TGTGCCAGCAGCTTGGCCCGGACTAGCGGGGGCAGGAATGAGCAGTTCTTC.

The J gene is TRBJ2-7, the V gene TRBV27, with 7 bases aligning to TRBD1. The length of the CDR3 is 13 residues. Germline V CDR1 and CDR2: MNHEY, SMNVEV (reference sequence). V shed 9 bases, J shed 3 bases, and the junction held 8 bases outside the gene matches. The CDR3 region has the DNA TGTGCCAGTGCCACAGGGACAGTCTACGAGCAGTACTTC. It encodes CASATGTVYEQYF.

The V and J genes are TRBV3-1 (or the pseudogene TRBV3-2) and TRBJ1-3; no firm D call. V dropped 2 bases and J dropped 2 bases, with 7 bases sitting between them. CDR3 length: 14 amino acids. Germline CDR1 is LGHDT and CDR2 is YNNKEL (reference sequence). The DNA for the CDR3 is TGTGCCAGCAGCCAACCCGGGCCTGGAAACACCATATATTTT. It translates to CASSQPGPGNTIYF.

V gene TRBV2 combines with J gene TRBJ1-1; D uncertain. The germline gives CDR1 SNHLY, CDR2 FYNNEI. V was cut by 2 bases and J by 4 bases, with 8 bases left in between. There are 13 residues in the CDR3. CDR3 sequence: CASSESYLTEAFF. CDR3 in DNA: TGTGCCAGCAGTGAAAGTTACCTCACTGAAGCTTTCTTT. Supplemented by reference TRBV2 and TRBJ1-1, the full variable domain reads EPEVTQTPSHQVTQMGQEVILRCVPISNHLYFYWYRQILGQKVEFLVSFYNNEISEKSEIFDDQFSVERPDGSNFTLKIRSTKLEDSAMYFCASSESYLTEAFFGQGTRLTVV.

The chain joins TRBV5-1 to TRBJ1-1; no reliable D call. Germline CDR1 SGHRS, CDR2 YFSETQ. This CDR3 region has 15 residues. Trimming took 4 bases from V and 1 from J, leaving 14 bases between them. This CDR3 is CASSPYMGPNTEAFF. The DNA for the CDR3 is TGCGCCAGCAGCCCGTACATGGGCCCGAACACTGAAGCTTTCTTT.

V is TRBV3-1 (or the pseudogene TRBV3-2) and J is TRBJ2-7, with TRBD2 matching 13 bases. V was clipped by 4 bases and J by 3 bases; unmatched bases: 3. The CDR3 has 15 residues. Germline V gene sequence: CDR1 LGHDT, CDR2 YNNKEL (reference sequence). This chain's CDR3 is CASSLGTSGVYEQYF. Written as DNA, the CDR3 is TGTGCCAGCAGCCTTGGGACTAGCGGGGTCTACGAGCAGTACTTC.

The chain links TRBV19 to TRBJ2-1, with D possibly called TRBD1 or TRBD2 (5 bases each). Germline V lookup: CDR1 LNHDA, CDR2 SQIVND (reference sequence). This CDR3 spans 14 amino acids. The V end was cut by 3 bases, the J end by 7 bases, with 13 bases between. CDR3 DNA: TGTGCCAGTAGTATGGGGACGGGCCAAAATGAGCAGTTCTTC. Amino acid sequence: CASSMGTGQNEQFF.

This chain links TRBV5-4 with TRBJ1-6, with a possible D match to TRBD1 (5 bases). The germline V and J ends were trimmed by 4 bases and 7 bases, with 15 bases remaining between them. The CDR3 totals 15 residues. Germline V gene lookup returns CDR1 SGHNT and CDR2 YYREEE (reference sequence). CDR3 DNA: TGTGCCAGCAGCACCCGGGGGACGGGGAATTCACCCCTCCACTTT. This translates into CASSTRGTGNSPLHF.

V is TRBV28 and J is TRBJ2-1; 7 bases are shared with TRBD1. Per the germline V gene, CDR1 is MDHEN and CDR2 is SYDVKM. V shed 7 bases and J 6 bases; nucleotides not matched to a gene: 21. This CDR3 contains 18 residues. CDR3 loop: CASTGIDRVDVLGNEQFF. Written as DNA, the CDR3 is TGTGCCAGCACTGGAATAGACAGGGTCGACGTCTTGGGCAATGAGCAGTTCTTC.

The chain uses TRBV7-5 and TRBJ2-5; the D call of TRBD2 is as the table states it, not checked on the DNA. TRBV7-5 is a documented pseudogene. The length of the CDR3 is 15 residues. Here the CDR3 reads CVRSRQRGGRETQYF. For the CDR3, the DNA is TGTGTCAGAAGCCGCCAGCGGGGGGGGAGGGAGACCCAGTACTTC.

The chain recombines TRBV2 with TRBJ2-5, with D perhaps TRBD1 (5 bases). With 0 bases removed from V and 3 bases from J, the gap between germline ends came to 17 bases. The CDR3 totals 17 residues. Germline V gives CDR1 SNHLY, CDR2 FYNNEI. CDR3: CASSEAPGAAEEETQYF. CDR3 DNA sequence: TGTGCCAGCAGTGAAGCACCTGGGGCGGCTGAGGAAGAGACCCAGTACTTC.

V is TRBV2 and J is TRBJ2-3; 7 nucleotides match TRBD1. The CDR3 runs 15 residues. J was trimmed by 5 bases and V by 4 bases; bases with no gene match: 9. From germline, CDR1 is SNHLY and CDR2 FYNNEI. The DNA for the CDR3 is TGTGCCAGCAGTGTCGGCATGCCAGGGGGAGATACGCAGTATTTT. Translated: CASSVGMPGGDTQYF.

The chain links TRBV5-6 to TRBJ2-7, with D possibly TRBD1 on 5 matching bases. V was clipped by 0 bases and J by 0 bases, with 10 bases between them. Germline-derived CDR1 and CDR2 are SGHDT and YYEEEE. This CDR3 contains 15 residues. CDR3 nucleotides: TGTGCCAGCAGCTTGGAACCGACAGTCTCCTACGAGCAGTACTTC. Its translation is CASSLEPTVSYEQYF.

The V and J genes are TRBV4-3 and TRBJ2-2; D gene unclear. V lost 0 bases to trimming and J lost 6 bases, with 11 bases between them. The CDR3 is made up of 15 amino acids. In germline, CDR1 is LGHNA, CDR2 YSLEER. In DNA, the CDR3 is TGCGCCAGCAGCCAAGACTGGCCCTCCCCCGGGGAGCTGTTTTTT. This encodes CASSQDWPSPGELFF.

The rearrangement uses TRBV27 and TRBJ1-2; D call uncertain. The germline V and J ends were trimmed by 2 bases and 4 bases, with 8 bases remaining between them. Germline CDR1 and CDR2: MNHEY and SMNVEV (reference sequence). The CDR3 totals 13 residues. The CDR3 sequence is CASSLRASYGYTF. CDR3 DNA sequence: TGTGCCAGCAGTTTAAGAGCGAGCTATGGCTACACCTTC.

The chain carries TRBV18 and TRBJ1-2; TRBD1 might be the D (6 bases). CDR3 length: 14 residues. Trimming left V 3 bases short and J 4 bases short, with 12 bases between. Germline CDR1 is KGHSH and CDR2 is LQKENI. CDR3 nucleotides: TGTGCCAGCTCACCGCTTACAGGGTCCTATGGCTACACCTTC. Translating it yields CASSPLTGSYGYTF.

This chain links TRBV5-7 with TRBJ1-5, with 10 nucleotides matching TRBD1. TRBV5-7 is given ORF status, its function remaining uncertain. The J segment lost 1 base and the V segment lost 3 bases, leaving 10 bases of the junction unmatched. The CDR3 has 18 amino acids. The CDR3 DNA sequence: TGTGCCAGCAGCTCTACTCACCGGGACAGGGGAAGCAATCAGCCCCAGCATTTT. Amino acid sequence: CASSSTHRDRGSNQPQHF.

This CDR3 is CASSPPRQGGMNTEAFF. CDR3 in DNA: TGCGCCAGCAGCCCTCCGCGACAGGGGGGGATGAACACTGAAGCTTTCTTT. The rearrangement links TRBV5-1 to TRBJ1-1, with 9 bases aligning to TRBD1. The V segment lost 4 bases and the J segment 0 bases; nucleotides outside the gene matches: 10. The CDR3 extends over 17 amino acids. In germline, CDR1 is SGHRS, CDR2 YFSETQ.